This entry concerns a single T cell receptor beta chain. What it binds is not known. The sample comes from a study of cytomegalovirus exposure and HLA in healthy donors. The overall study: In an early release, HLA-typed donors contributed some 80 million unique TCR sequences.

Both 60 Vbeta primers and 13 Jbeta primers went into the PCR. Only in-frame clones appear in the TCRdb table, and some are missing; sequencing was by immunoSEQ multiplex PCR. The sample consists of 150,000 or so clones, roughly 70% of them appearing once. Points from the study as a whole: In a later analysis, parvovirus B19, influenza, CMV and Epstein-Barr virus appeared linked to several top co-occurrence clusters. Most observed TCR sequences were rare, whereas some public TCRs were detected in many donors. Later analysis demonstrated an association between a missense DCLRE1C variant and TCR beta V- and J-gene trimming.

Losses at the gene ends were 0 bases for V and 5 bases for J; bases not matched to a gene: 2. CDR1 is MNHNY and CDR2 is SVGAGI in the germline V gene (reference sequence). The CDR3 spans 15 residues. The sample was PBMCs. This clonotype originated in a young man in good health and CMV-seropositive. The V call is TRBV6-6, the J call TRBJ1-4; TRBD1 aligns across 8 bases. The CDR3 region has the DNA TGTGCCAGCAGTTACTCCCGGGACAGGAATGAAAAACTGTTTTTT. Translated: CASSYSRDRNEKLFF.